This T cell receptor (beta chain) is from a study of OX40 agonist ivuxolimab in advanced cancers. Note on this clone: Its antigen is currently unknown.

Study-wide results and limits: Among the lowest peripheral clonal expansion occurred in 0.1-3.0 mg/kg partial responders. Expanded clones belonging to CD8+ T cells outnumbered, on average, those of CD4+. Researchers did not determine the expanded peripheral T cells' antigen specificity. At 0.1 to 3.0 mg/kg, CD4+ and CD8+ blood T cells expanded clonally by week 6.

CDR1 is SGHAT and CDR2 is FQNNGV in the germline V gene. V lost 5 bases to trimming and J lost 4 bases, with 21 bases between them. The CDR3 length is 16 residues. Repertoires were generated with immunoSEQ multiplex PCR, while TCRdb's copy carries only in-frame clones and drops some. The sample lists 8,000 to 10,000 clones; roughly 70% were seen once. This TCR was sampled from an adult with an advanced solid tumor such as melanoma, head and neck, liver or kidney cancer. This sample comprised CD4+ or CD8+ T cells sorted from blood, obtained in a trial of the OX40 agonist ivuxolimab. The chain is built from TRBV11-2 and TRBJ2-7; maybe TRBD1 (6 bases). CDR3 DNA sequence: TGTGCCAGCAGCCAAGCTTGGGGGCTAGATTGGTACGAGCAGTACTTC. It codes for CASSQAWGLDWYEQYF. The full variable domain, rest sourced from reference TRBV11-2 and TRBJ2-7, is EAGVAQSPRYKIIEKRQSVAFWCNPISGHATLYWYQQILGQGPKLLIQFQNNGVVDDSQLPKDRFSAERLKGVDSTLKIQPAKLEDSAVYLCASSQAWGLDWYEQYFGPGTRLTVT.